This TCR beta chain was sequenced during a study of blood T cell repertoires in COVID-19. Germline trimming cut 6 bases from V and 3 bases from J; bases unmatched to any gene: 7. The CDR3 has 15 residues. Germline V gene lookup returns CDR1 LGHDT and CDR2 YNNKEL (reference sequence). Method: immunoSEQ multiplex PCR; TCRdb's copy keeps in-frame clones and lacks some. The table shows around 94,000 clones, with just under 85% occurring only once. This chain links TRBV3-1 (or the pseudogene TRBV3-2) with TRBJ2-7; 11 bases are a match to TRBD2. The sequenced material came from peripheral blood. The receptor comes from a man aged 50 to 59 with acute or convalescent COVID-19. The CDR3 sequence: CASRPLAGEVYEQYF. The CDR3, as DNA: TGTGCCAGCAGGCCACTAGCGGGAGAGGTCTACGAGCAGTACTTC.